This T cell receptor beta chain was sequenced during a study of T cells in localized non-small cell lung cancer. About this clone: Antigen: not known.

The protocol was immunoSEQ multiplex PCR, while the TCRdb copy is restricted to in-frame clones and leaves out a portion. The top ten clones hold approximately 1.5% of a sample with 100,000 to 150,000 clones, roughly 90% of them seen once. Regarding the study as a whole: Among the top 100 tumor clones, a median 57 appeared in adjacent lung. The tumor had only one region sequenced, so heterogeneity remains possible.

This receptor was identified in an older female donor with stage I lung adenocarcinoma. This specimen consisted of peripheral blood, obtained before any cancer treatment.

CDR3 DNA: TGCAGCGTTGGTCTCGGGACAGGGGATTACGAGCAGTACTTC. Protein product: CSVGLGTGDYEQYF. J is TRBJ2-7 and V is TRBV29-1; 10 positions agree with TRBD1. This CDR3 contains 14 residues. Germline values: CDR1 SQVTM, CDR2 ANQGSEA. Trimming removed 4 bases from V and 4 bases from J; junction bases left unmatched: 7.